This TCR beta chain emerged from a study of primary melanoma T cells and metastatic recurrence. Across the whole study: Primary melanomas here were stage T2 to T4, over 1 mm thick.

The table came from immunoSEQ multiplex PCR; TCRdb's copy has only in-frame clones and leaves some out. The listing contains dozens of clones. The patients had surgically resected primary melanoma at risk of metastatic recurrence. Overall study results and limits: Progression-free survival prediction reportedly improved most when T-cell fraction, rather than another histopathological variable, joined tumor thickness.

Comment on this clone: The antigen is unknown.

This CDR3 has 14 amino acids. V was cut by 5 bases and J by 4 bases, with 14 bases left in between. Germline CDR1 and CDR2: SGHNT and YENEEA. The chain employs TRBV11-3 and TRBJ1-1; D call uncertain. The sample consisted of melanoma tumor tissue. This clonotype was sampled from a human donor with melanoma. CDR3 sequence reads: CASSDQPGSTEAFF. For the CDR3, the DNA is TGTGCCAGCAGCGACCAACCGGGCAGCACTGAAGCTTTCTTT. The complete variable domain, with remaining parts taken from reference TRBV11-3 and TRBJ1-1, reads EAGVVQSPRYKIIEKKQPVAFWCNPISGHNTLYWYLQNLGQGPELLIRYENEEAVDDSQLPKDRFSAERLKGVDSTLKIQPAELGDSAVYLCASSDQPGSTEAFFGQGTRLTVV.